The 2 T cell receptor beta chains listed next were all sequenced from one sample in a study of cytomegalovirus exposure and HLA in healthy donors. Vbeta (60) and Jbeta (13) primers were used in the PCR. Generated by immunoSEQ multiplex PCR, the TCRdb table keeps only in-frame clones and is missing some. The data show around 62,000 clones, roughly 73% seen once. What was sequenced was PBMCs. The receptors come from a man aged 35-49 years in good health and CMV-seronegative.

This clone was detected once. The chain combines TRBV7-2 with TRBJ1-1; 7 bases align to TRBD1. Germline CDR1 SGHTA, CDR2 FQGNSA. This CDR3 spans 14 amino acids. V was clipped by 1 base and J by 9 bases; unmatched bases: 8. CDR3 amino acids: CASSLGRDRPKAFF. Here the CDR3 DNA reads TGTGCCAGCAGCTTAGGCCGGGACAGACCTAAAGCTTTCTTT.

The chain joins TRBV5-1 to TRBJ2-7; the match to TRBD2 covers 10 bases. CDR3 length: 15 residues. Unmatched junction bases numbered 5, after V lost 1 base and J lost 4 bases. In germline, CDR1 is SGHRS, CDR2 YFSETQ. CDR3 sequence (DNA): TGCGCCAGCAGCTTGTTGGCTAGCGGGGGATACGAGCAGTACTTC. It yields the protein CASSLLASGGYEQYF. The full variable domain, rest sourced from reference TRBV5-1 and TRBJ2-7, is KAGVTQTPRYLIKTRGQQVTLSCSPISGHRSVSWYQQTPGQGLQFLFEYFSETQRNKGNFPGRFSGRQFSNSRSEMNVSTLELGDSALYLCASSLLASGGYEQYFGPGTRLTVT.